This T cell receptor beta chain came from a study of shared clonotypes between healthy human individuals. All donors qualified as healthy HIV-negative adults and had experienced no recent acute infections or vaccinations. Germline V gene sequence: CDR1 SNHLY, CDR2 FYNNEI. The junction had 1 base not matched to a gene; V was cut back by 7 bases and J by 3 bases. This CDR3 region has 13 residues. The repertoire was sequenced with immunoSEQ multiplex PCR; TCRdb's copy has only in-frame clones and lacks some. The table has 1.4 million or so clones, around 98.5% seen once. V and J are TRBV2 and TRBJ1-2; 11 bases are a match to TRBD1. The receptor comes from a man aged 25 to 40 in good health. The sequenced material came from naive CD4+ T cells sorted from blood. Described subset: CD45RA+ positively selected. The CDR3 loop is CASKGQGDYGYTF. The CDR3 DNA reads TGTGCCAGCAAGGGACAGGGGGACTATGGCTACACCTTC.